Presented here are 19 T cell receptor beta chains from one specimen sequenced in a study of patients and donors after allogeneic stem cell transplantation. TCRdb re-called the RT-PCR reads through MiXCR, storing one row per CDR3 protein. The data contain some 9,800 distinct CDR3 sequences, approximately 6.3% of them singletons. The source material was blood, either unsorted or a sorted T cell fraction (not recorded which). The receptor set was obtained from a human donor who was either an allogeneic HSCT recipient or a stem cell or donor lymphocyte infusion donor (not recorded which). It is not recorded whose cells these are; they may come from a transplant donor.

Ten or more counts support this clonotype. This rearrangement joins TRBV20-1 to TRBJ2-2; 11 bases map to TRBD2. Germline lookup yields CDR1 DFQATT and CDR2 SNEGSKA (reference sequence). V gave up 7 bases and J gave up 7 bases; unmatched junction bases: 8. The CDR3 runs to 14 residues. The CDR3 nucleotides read TGCAGTGTTACTAGCGGGAGCCCTAGCGGGGAGCTGTTTTTT. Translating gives CSVTSGSPSGELFF.

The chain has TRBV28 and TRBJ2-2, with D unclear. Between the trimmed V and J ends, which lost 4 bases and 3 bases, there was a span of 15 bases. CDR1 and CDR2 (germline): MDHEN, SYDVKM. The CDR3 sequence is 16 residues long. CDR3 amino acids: CASSSRRRSDTGELFF. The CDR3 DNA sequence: TGTGCCAGCAGTTCCCGACGACGGTCGGACACCGGGGAGCTGTTTTTT.

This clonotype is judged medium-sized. The CDR3 here is CSAFPGTGFNSPLHF. CDR3 in DNA: TGCAGTGCTTTCCCCGGGACGGGTTTTAATTCACCCCTCCACTTT. The V and J genes are TRBV20-1 and TRBJ1-6; D is possibly TRBD1 (5 bases). Deletions cut 5 bases from V and 6 bases from J, with 17 bases between. This CDR3 region has 15 residues. From germline, CDR1 is DFQATT and CDR2 SNEGSKA (reference sequence).

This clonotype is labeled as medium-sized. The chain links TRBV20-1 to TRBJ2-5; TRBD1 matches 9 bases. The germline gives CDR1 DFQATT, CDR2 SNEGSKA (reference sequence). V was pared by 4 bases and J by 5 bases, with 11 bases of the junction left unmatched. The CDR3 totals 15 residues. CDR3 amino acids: CSAKKGQGGLETQYF. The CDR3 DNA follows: TGCAGTGCTAAAAAGGGACAGGGAGGGTTGGAGACCCAGTACTTC.

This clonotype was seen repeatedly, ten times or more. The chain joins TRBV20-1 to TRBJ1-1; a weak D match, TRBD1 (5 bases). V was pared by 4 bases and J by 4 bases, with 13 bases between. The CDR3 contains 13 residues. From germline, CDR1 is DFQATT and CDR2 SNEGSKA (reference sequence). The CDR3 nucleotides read TGCAGTGCTAACTCGAGGACAACCACTGAAGCTTTCTTT. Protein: CSANSRTTTEAFF.

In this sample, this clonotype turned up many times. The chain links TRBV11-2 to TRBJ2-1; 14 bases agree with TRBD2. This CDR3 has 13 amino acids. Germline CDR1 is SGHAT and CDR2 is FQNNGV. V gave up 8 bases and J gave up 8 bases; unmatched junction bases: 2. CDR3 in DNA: TGTGCCAGCGGGACTAGCGGGAGCGATGAGCAGTTCTTC. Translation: CASGTSGSDEQFF.

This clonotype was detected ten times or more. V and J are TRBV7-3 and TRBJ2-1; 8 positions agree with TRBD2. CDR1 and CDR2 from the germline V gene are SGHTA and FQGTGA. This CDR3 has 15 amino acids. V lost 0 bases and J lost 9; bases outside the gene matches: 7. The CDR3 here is CASSLTVSGGAEQFF. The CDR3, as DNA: TGTGCCAGCAGCTTAACCGTGTCGGGAGGGGCTGAGCAGTTCTTC.

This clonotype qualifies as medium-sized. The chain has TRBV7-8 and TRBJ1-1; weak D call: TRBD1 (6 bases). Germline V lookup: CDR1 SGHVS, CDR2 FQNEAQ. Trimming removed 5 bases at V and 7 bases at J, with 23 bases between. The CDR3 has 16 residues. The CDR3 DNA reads TGTGCCAGCAGCCCAAGGACAGATCCGCGGGGAAGTGAAGCTTTCTTT. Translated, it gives CASSPRTDPRGSEAFF. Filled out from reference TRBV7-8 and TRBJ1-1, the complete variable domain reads GAGVSQSPRYKVAKRGQDVALRCDPISGHVSLFWYQQALGQGPEFLTYFQNEAQLDKSGLPSDRFFAERPEGSVSTLKIQRTQQEDSAVYLCASSPRTDPRGSEAFFGQGTRLTVV.

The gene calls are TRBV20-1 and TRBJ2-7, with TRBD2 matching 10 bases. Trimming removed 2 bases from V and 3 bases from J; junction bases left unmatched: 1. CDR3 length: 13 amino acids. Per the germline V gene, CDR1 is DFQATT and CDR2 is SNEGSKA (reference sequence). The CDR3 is CSARLAGVYEQYF. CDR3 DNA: TGCAGTGCTAGACTAGCGGGAGTCTACGAGCAGTACTTC.

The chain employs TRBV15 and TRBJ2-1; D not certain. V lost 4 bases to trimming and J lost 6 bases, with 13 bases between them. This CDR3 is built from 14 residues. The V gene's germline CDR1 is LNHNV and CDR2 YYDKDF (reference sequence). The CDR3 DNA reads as TGTGCCACCAGCATGGCGAACCCCCCCAATGAGCAGTTCTTC. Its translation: CATSMANPPNEQFF.

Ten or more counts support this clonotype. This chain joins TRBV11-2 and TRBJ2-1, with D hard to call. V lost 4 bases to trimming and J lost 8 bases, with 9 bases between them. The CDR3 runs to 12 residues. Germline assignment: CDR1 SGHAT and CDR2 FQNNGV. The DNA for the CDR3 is TGTGCCAGCAGCTCCAATCAATATGAGCAGTTCTTC. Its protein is CASSSNQYEQFF.

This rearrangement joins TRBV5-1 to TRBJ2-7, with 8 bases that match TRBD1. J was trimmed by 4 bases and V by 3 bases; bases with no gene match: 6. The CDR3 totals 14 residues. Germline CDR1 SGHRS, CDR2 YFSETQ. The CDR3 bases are TGCGCCAGCAGCTCGACAGGGGTTATATACGAGCAGTACTTC. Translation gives CASSSTGVIYEQYF. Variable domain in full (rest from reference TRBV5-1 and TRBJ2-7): KAGVTQTPRYLIKTRGQQVTLSCSPISGHRSVSWYQQTPGQGLQFLFEYFSETQRNKGNFPGRFSGRQFSNSRSEMNVSTLELGDSALYLCASSSTGVIYEQYFGPGTRLTVT.

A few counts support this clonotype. This CDR3 reads CASSLGGIPSYEQYF. The CDR3 DNA reads TGTGCCAGCAGTTTGGGTGGGATTCCCTCCTACGAGCAGTACTTC. The chain employs TRBV6-2 or TRBV6-3 and TRBJ2-7; no clear D gene. V was clipped by 4 bases and J by 0 bases, with 13 bases between them. Per the germline V gene, CDR1 is MNHEY and CDR2 is SVGEGT. The CDR3 extends over 15 amino acids.

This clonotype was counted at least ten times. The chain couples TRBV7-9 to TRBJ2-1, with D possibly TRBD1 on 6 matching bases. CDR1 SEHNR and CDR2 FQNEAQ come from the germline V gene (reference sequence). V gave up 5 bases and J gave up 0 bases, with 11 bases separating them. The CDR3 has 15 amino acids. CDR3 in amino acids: CASSLGRGSYNEQFF. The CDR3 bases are TGTGCCAGCAGCCTAGGCAGGGGCTCCTACAATGAGCAGTTCTTC.

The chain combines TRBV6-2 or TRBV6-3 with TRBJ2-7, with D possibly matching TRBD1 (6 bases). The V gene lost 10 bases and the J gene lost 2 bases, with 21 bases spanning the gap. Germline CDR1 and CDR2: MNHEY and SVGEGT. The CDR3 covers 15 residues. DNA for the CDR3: TGTGCCACCAATCTCTTAGGGGACACTCCCTACGAGCAGTACTTC. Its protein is CATNLLGDTPYEQYF.

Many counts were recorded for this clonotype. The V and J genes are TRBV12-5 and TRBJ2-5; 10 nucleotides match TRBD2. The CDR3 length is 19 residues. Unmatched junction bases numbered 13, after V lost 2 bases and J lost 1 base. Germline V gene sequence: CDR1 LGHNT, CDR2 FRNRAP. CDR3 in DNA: TGTGCTAGTGGTTTGTCCGCTAGCGGGAGTAAGGAGGGCCAAGAGACCCAGTACTTC. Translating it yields CASGLSASGSKEGQETQYF.

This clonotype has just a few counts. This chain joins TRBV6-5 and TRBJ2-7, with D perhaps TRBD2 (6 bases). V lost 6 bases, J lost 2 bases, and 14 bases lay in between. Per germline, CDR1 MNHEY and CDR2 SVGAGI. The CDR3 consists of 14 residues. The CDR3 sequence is CASRASGVPYEQYF. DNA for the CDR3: TGTGCCAGCAGAGCTTCGGGGGTCCCCTACGAGCAGTACTTC.

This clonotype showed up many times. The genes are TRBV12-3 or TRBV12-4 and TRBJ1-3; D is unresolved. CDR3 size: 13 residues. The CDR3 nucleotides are TGTGCGACCGCGCGGATCTCTGGAAACACCATATATTTT. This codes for CATARISGNTIYF.

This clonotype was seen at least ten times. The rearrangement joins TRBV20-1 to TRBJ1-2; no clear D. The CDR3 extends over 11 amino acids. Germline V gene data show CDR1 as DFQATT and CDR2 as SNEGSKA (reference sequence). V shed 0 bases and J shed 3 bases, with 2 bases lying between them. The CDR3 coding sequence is TGCAGTGCTAGAGATGACTATGGCTACACCTTC. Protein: CSARDDYGYTF.